This T cell receptor beta chain was recovered during a study of human T cells and chemical hapten exposure. As for the study in general: Patients, a majority of them female, were diagnosed with alopecia areata, totalis or universalis.

Time point defined: patch test 2, 6 weeks after DPC sensitization. As to treatment: therapeutic diphenylcyclopropenone sensitization with weekly scalp DPC. MiXCR, run by TCRdb on the RACE reads, gives a single entry per CDR3 protein. Among approximately 96,000 distinct CDR3 sequences listed, 9.3% were seen once. The sequencing here drew on whole blood, taken in connection with sensitization to the hapten diphenylcyclopropenone (DPC). This TCR derives from a woman aged 40 to 50 with alopecia areata. Some clones in this sample may be carry-over from other donors' samples.

CDR3 sequence (DNA): TGTGCCAGTAGCATGGGGGCTACAAGTTACAATGAGCAGTTCTTC. Amino acids: CASSMGATSYNEQFF. This chain links TRBV19 with TRBJ2-1; tentative D call: TRBD1 (6 bases). The CDR3 is made up of 15 amino acids. V lost 6 bases, J lost 4 bases, and 16 bases lay in between. The germline V gene has CDR1 LNHDA and CDR2 SQIVND (reference sequence).